This T cell receptor (beta chain) appears in the sequencing data of a study of blood T cell repertoires in COVID-19. The wider study: Samples of COVID-19 (acute and convalescent) were obtained from the United States, Italy and Spain. T cells, B-cell-depleted T cells, or PBMCs provided the cDNA or gDNA that served as material.

Those enrolled in Seattle joined during active infection and were followed longitudinally afterward. Methods used by the authors: Researchers report that nucleated cell counts were estimated from reference gene primer amplification. The table came from immunoSEQ multiplex PCR; TCRdb's copy has only in-frame clones and leaves some out. The DNA was the basis for D and trimming; V, J and clone size are from that table. Here the sample spans around 320,000 clones, about 90% being singletons. The sequenced material came from peripheral blood. The clonotype comes from a woman in her thirties with COVID-19, enrolled during active disease.

Here the CDR3 reads CASSLSGQGKYGYTF. In DNA, the CDR3 is TGCGCCAGCAGCTTGTCTGGACAGGGCAAGTATGGCTACACCTTC. The V and J genes are TRBV5-1 and TRBJ1-2; TRBD1 aligns across 8 bases. V shed 1 base and J 5 bases; nucleotides not matched to a gene: 7. The CDR3 has 15 amino acids. Germline lookup yields CDR1 SGHRS and CDR2 YFSETQ.